The rows below give T cell receptor beta chains drawn from one sample of a study of CD8 T cells in Susac syndrome. TCRdb re-called the immunoSEQ multiplex PCR reads with MiXCR, one entry per CDR3 protein. Of about 300,000 distinct CDR3 sequences in the sample, approximately 90% are singletons; the top ten hold more than 0.15%. The specimen sequenced was CD8+ T cells from PBMCs. The source of these receptors is a human donor with multiple sclerosis. Each CDR3 is given with its conserved first and last residue. A D gene is named only where the DNA matches it firmly. Clone size is stated in some rows and not others, as once, few, many or a class when expanded.

DNA: TGTGCCAGCAGCCAAGATCCCAGCGGCGTATACGAGCAGTACTTC
CDR3: CASSQDPSGVYEQYF
size: few
J: TRBJ2-7
V: TRBV4-2
D: .

DNA: TGTGCCAGCAGCTCCTGGGACTTGCCTGATACGCAGTATTTT
CDR3: CASSSWDLPDTQYF
size: once
J: TRBJ2-3
V: TRBV9
D: .

DNA: TGTGCCAGCACCGAAAGGACTAGCGGATACGAGCAGTACTTC
CDR3: CASTERTSGYEQYF
size: .
J: TRBJ2-7
V: TRBV28
D: TRBD2

DNA: TGTGCCAGCTCACCACCGGCCGCCTACGAGCAGTACTTC
CDR3: CASSPPAAYEQYF
size: .
J: TRBJ2-7
V: TRBV7-9
D: .

DNA: TGTGCCACCAGCAGACCCTCTAGCGGGGGGACACTCGAGCAGTACTTC
CDR3: CATSRPSSGGTLEQYF
size: .
J: TRBJ2-7
V: TRBV15
D: TRBD2

DNA: TGTGCCAGCACAGATATGGACAATGAGCAGTTCTTC
CDR3: CASTDMDNEQFF
size: .
J: TRBJ2-1
V: TRBV27
D: .

DNA: TGTGCCAGCAGCCCCACTAGCGGGGGGAGCAATGAGCAGTTCTTC
CDR3: CASSPTSGGSNEQFF
size: .
J: TRBJ2-1
V: TRBV11-2
D: TRBD2

DNA: TGTGCCAGCAGTTTCTGGGGAAAGGGGACAGATACGCAGTATTTT
CDR3: CASSFWGKGTDTQYF
size: .
J: TRBJ2-3
V: TRBV28
D: .

DNA: TGCAGTGCTAGGAACTCATATTACGAGCAGTACTTC
CDR3: CSARNSYYEQYF
size: .
J: TRBJ2-7
V: TRBV20-1
D: .

DNA: TGTGCCAGCAGCGCGGAGGCGGGAGACACCTTC
CDR3: CASSAEAGDTF
size: .
J: TRBJ1-2
V: TRBV7-9
D: .